Included here is one T cell receptor beta chain sequence, with context. Its antigen is unidentified. PCR involved 60 Vbeta and 13 Jbeta primers. TCRdb keeps only in-frame clones here, not all; method: immunoSEQ multiplex PCR. This sample has about 150,000 clones, with less than 85% found just once. This specimen comes from a study of cytomegalovirus exposure and HLA in healthy donors. Looking at the study overall: Some 80 million unique TCRs from HLA-typed donors were held in an early data release.

CDR3 length: 15 amino acids. The trim removed 5 bases at V and 4 bases at J, leaving 9 bases unmatched. Germline V gives CDR1 SEHNR, CDR2 FQNEAQ (reference sequence). Findings of the study overall: A later analysis linked a missense variant in DCLRE1C to the trimming of TCR beta V and J genes.

The sample consisted of PBMCs. The chain links TRBV7-9 to TRBJ1-1; 8 bases fit TRBD1. This clonotype was sampled from a woman aged 45-65 years in good health and CMV-seropositive. The CDR3 DNA reads as TGTGCCAGCAGCAAGGACAGGGCTATTAGCACTGAAGCTTTCTTT. Translating gives CASSKDRAISTEAFF.